Each of the 32 T cell receptor beta chains below was sequenced from the same sample in a study of blood T cell repertoires in COVID-19. Using immunoSEQ multiplex PCR, the repertoire was profiled, and TCRdb retains in-frame clones only, with some absent. The top ten hold 12% of the sample, which has 150,000 to 250,000 clones, about four fifths seen once. The sequencing input was PBMCs or T cells enriched from blood (not recorded which). These receptors were collected from a man aged 35 to 55 who had recovered from COVID-19.

The J gene is TRBJ2-7, the V gene TRBV6-5; 7 bases are shared with TRBD2. The V gene's germline CDR1 is MNHEY and CDR2 SVGAGI. Trimming removed 8 bases from V and 2 bases from J; junction bases left unmatched: 12. CDR3 length equals 15 residues. CDR3 residues: CASGYPERGTYEQYF. The CDR3 coding sequence is TGTGCCAGCGGGTACCCCGAGCGGGGAACCTACGAGCAGTACTTC.

This clone has only a few counts. The chain carries TRBV10-3 and TRBJ2-2; tentatively, D is TRBD2 (6 bases). This CDR3 is 12 amino acids long. V lost 8 bases and J lost 5, with 9 bases in between. Germline V lookup: CDR1 ENHRY, CDR2 SYGVKD. CDR3 amino acids: CAIDGGTGELFF. Written as DNA, the CDR3 is TGTGCCATCGATGGAGGGACCGGGGAGCTGTTTTTT.

The genes are TRBV9 and TRBJ2-1, with D perhaps TRBD2 (5 bases). In germline, CDR1 is SGDLS, CDR2 YYNGEE. The CDR3 spans 17 residues. Trimming stripped 4 bases from V and 0 bases from J, with 17 bases between. The DNA for the CDR3 is TGTGCCAGCAGCCCTTGGAGGTCGACAAGCTCCTACAATGAGCAGTTCTTC. It is translated as CASSPWRSTSSYNEQFF.

The chain has TRBV7-8 and TRBJ2-1; tentative D call: TRBD2 (5 bases). The CDR3 has 18 residues. V was trimmed by 2 bases and J by 0 bases, leaving 17 bases between them. Looked up from germline, CDR1 is SGHVS and CDR2 is FQNEAQ. The CDR3 DNA reads as TGTGCCAGCAGCTTACTGGGTGCAGGACTGAGCTCCTACAATGAGCAGTTCTTC. It is translated as CASSLLGAGLSSYNEQFF.

CDR3 sequence: CASSPGTGLDIQYF. In DNA, the CDR3 is TGCGCCAGCAGCCCCGGGACAGGGCTCGACATTCAGTACTTC. The rearrangement uses TRBV5-1 and TRBJ2-4, with 9 bases identical to TRBD1. CDR1 is SGHRS, CDR2 YFSETQ, per germline. V was pared by 4 bases and J by 8 bases, with 7 bases of the junction left unmatched. The CDR3 consists of 14 residues.

This chain uses TRBV7-2 with TRBJ2-1, with 7 nucleotides matching TRBD1. The trim removed 1 base at V and 4 bases at J, leaving 4 bases unmatched. Germline V lookup: CDR1 SGHTA, CDR2 FQGNSA. This CDR3 comprises 15 residues. The CDR3 loop reads CASSLEGGRYNEQFF. The CDR3 DNA sequence: TGTGCCAGCAGCTTAGAAGGGGGCCGTTACAATGAGCAGTTCTTC.

V and J are TRBV4-3 and TRBJ1-1, with 7 bases lining up with TRBD1. The germline CDR1 and CDR2 sequences are LGHNA and YSLEER. The junction had 3 bases not matched to a gene; V was cut back by 4 bases and J by 4 bases. The CDR3 spans 13 residues. CDR3 in DNA: TGCGCCAGCAGCCTGACAGGGAGCACTGAAGCTTTCTTT. This encodes CASSLTGSTEAFF.

This chain links TRBV2 with TRBJ1-2, with D possibly being TRBD1 (5 bases). This CDR3 is 12 amino acids long. Germline CDR1 and CDR2: SNHLY and FYNNEI. V lost 5 bases and J 3 bases, leaving 7 bases between the germline ends. In DNA, the CDR3 is TGTGCCAGCAGTACCAGGGACTATGGCTACACCTTC. Protein: CASSTRDYGYTF.

For this clone: The sample has other DNA sequences that encode this CDR3 too. The chain combines TRBV25-1 with TRBJ2-2, with 10 bases fitting TRBD2. The length of the CDR3 is 15 residues. V shed 7 bases, J shed 1 base, and the junction held 3 bases outside the gene matches. CDR1 and CDR2 from the germline V gene are MGHDK and SYGVNS. The CDR3 reads CASTRTSGNTGELFF. CDR3 in DNA: TGTGCCAGCACAAGGACTAGCGGGAACACCGGGGAGCTGTTTTTT.

V and J are TRBV6-5 and TRBJ2-1; a possible D gene is TRBD2 (5 bases). The CDR3 consists of 14 residues. Per the germline V gene, CDR1 is MNHEY and CDR2 is SVGAGI. V was shortened by 2 bases and J by 10 bases, with 15 bases between the two germline ends. The CDR3 region has the DNA TGTGCCAGCAGTTACCTTCGAGGTGGGAGAGAGCAGTTCTTC. It codes for CASSYLRGGREQFF.

The gene calls are TRBV21-1 and TRBJ2-1; the table's D call TRBD2 went unverified against the DNA. TRBV21-1 is deemed a pseudogene. The CDR3 sequence is 17 residues long. The CDR3 DNA follows: TGTGCCAGCAGCAAAAAGTGGTGGCGGGAGAAGAACAATGAGCAGTTCTTC. Its protein product is CASSKKWWREKNNEQFF.

The gene calls are TRBV7-2 and TRBJ1-4, with TRBD1 matching 7 bases. Germline V gene sequence: CDR1 SGHTA, CDR2 FQGNSA. V shed 4 bases, J shed 4 bases, and the junction held 9 bases outside the gene matches. The CDR3 is 16 residues long. For the CDR3, the DNA is TGTGCCAGCAGCTCGCGAGGGACAGATTTTAATGAAAAACTGTTTTTT. Translating it yields CASSSRGTDFNEKLFF.

To note about this clone: The CDR3 ends on some other residue instead of the conserved phenylalanine or tryptophan, so this is likely a read error. Because the CDR3's place on the DNA is in doubt, the DNA is left out and the CDR3 is given as listed by TCRdb. CDR3 in amino acids: CASGLAQGGAWV. The chain is built from TRBV12-5 and TRBJ1-1; the table names TRBD1, a call not compared with the DNA. The CDR3 comprises 12 residues, both ends counted. CDR1 and CDR2 (germline): LGHNT, FRNRAP.

V and J are TRBV7-9 and TRBJ2-1; TRBD1 agrees at 7 bases. V was clipped by 5 bases and J by 8 bases; unmatched bases: 12. Germline CDR1 SEHNR, CDR2 FQNEAQ (reference sequence). This CDR3 spans 15 amino acids. DNA for the CDR3: TGTGCCAGCAGCCTCCACGGACAGGCGACAGATGAGCAGTTCTTC. Amino acid sequence: CASSLHGQATDEQFF.

This sequence joins TRBV7-2 and TRBJ1-5, with D hard to call. The germline V gene has CDR1 SGHTA and CDR2 FQGNSA. The CDR3 spans 15 residues. Trimming stripped 3 bases from V and 4 bases from J, with 13 bases between. CDR3: CASSFVGGINQPQHF. The CDR3 DNA follows: TGTGCCAGCAGCTTTGTCGGAGGTATTAATCAGCCCCAGCATTTT.

This clone was observed a handful of times. The V and J genes are TRBV9 and TRBJ2-7; 9 nucleotides match TRBD2. The length of the CDR3 is 13 residues. The V gene's germline CDR1 is SGDLS and CDR2 YYNGEE. The CDR3 spells CAVSGSLTYEQYV. The CDR3 nucleotides are TGTGCTGTTAGCGGGAGCCTCACCTACGAGCAGTACGTC.

The chain links TRBV27 to TRBJ1-4; tentatively, D is TRBD1 (6 bases). Trimming cost V 3 bases and J 4 bases, with 15 bases left between them. This CDR3 is built from 16 residues. Germline CDR1 and CDR2: MNHEY and SMNVEV (reference sequence). CDR3 sequence (DNA): TGTGCCAGCAGTTTGATTCCGACAGGCATTAATGAAAAACTGTTTTTT. Translated: CASSLIPTGINEKLFF.

The V and J genes are TRBV4-3 and TRBJ1-1; D perhaps matches TRBD1 (5 bases). There are 14 residues in the CDR3. V was cut by 0 bases and J by 3 bases, with 8 bases left in between. Germline V gives CDR1 LGHNA, CDR2 YSLEER. CDR3 in amino acids: CASSQERGYTEAFF. DNA for the CDR3: TGCGCCAGCAGCCAAGAAAGGGGATACACTGAAGCTTTCTTT.

This rearrangement joins TRBV6-6 to TRBJ2-7; a possible D gene is TRBD1 (7 bases). The CDR3 has 13 amino acids. Looked up from germline, CDR1 is MNHNY and CDR2 is SVGAGI (reference sequence). Trimming left V 2 bases short and J 6 bases short, with 11 bases between. CDR3 bases: TGTGCCAGCAGTTACAACAGGGGAGGCGAGCAGTACGTC. Translation gives CASSYNRGGEQYV.

This clone was detected only a few times. The chain joins TRBV3-1 (or the pseudogene TRBV3-2) to TRBJ1-4; D gene ambiguous. CDR1 is LGHDT and CDR2 is YNNKEL in the germline V gene (reference sequence). The CDR3 spans 11 residues. Trimming removed 4 bases at V and 6 bases at J, with 3 bases between. The CDR3 region is CASSLDEKLFF. The DNA of the CDR3 is TGTGCCAGCAGCCTCGATGAAAAACTGTTTTTT.

This chain uses TRBV24-1 with TRBJ2-5; 8 bases are a match to TRBD1. After removal of 5 bases from V and 8 bases from J, the junction contained 9 bases not matched to a gene. The CDR3 runs 14 residues. The V gene's germline CDR1 is KGHDR and CDR2 SFDVKD. DNA of the CDR3: TGTGCCACCAGTGGACAGGGGAGAGTGGAAACCCAGTACTTC. Translation: CATSGQGRVETQYF.

This sequence joins TRBV5-1 and TRBJ2-6; no reliable D call. Germline V gene sequence: CDR1 SGHRS, CDR2 YFSETQ. The CDR3 consists of 14 residues. V lost 4 bases and J 0 bases, leaving 5 bases between the germline ends. In DNA, the CDR3 is TGCGCCAGCAGCGAGAGCTCTGGGGCCAACGTCCTGACTTTC. Encoded protein: CASSESSGANVLTF.

The chain joins TRBV4-2 to TRBJ1-1; D may be TRBD1 (5 bases). Trimming cost V 0 bases and J 7 bases, with 15 bases left between them. The CDR3 length is 15 residues. Germline V lookup: CDR1 LGHNA, CDR2 YNFKEQ. The CDR3 region has the DNA TGTGCCAGCAGCCAAGACGATCAGGGTCCCCTTGAAGCTTTCTTT. It codes for CASSQDDQGPLEAFF.

This clone has just a few counts. This rearrangement joins TRBV7-9 to TRBJ2-1; TRBD1 agrees at 8 bases. After removal of 4 bases from V and 3 bases from J, the junction contained 2 bases not matched to a gene. This CDR3 spans 14 amino acids. Germline CDR1 is SEHNR and CDR2 is FQNEAQ (reference sequence). The CDR3 DNA is TGTGCCAGCAGCTCGACAGGGGTCTACAATGAGCAGTTCTTC. Amino acid sequence: CASSSTGVYNEQFF.

The V call is TRBV7-3, the J call TRBJ2-1; D is possibly TRBD1 (6 bases). Germline V CDR1 and CDR2: SGHTA, FQGTGA. V was shortened by 5 bases and J by 9 bases, with 14 bases between the two germline ends. This CDR3 comprises 13 residues. In DNA form, the CDR3 reads TGTGCCAGCAGCCGACTCGGACAGAGTGAGCAGTTCTTC. The encoded protein is CASSRLGQSEQFF.

This clone has a single count. In the same sample, other DNA sequences code for this CDR3. The V gene is TRBV12-3 or TRBV12-4, the J gene TRBJ2-5; D is unclear. The V and J ends lost 6 bases and 5 bases respectively, with 10 bases between them. This CDR3 region has 12 residues. CDR3 region: CASSLSRETQYF. DNA of the CDR3: TGTGCCAGCAGCCTATCTCGGGAGACCCAGTACTTC.

This chain uses TRBV4-1 with TRBJ2-2; D might be TRBD2 (7 bases). This CDR3 is 14 amino acids long. From germline, CDR1 is MGHRA and CDR2 YSYEKL. Deletions cut 7 bases from V and 0 bases from J, with 9 bases between. The DNA for the CDR3 is TGCGCCAGCACCGGGGGGCCGAACACCGGGGAGCTGTTTTTT. Translation: CASTGGPNTGELFF.

This clone appeared a few times. This chain connects TRBV18 to TRBJ1-5, with 10 nucleotides matching TRBD1. The CDR3 sequence is 16 residues long. Germline V gene sequence: CDR1 KGHSH, CDR2 LQKENI. Germline trimming cut 3 bases from V and 3 bases from J; bases unmatched to any gene: 5. The CDR3 DNA is TGTGCCAGCTCACCGACAGGGGGCTTTAACAATCAGCCCCAGCATTTT. Translating gives CASSPTGGFNNQPQHF.

The J gene is TRBJ2-3, the V gene TRBV11-3, with TRBD2 identical over 7 bases. V lost 5 bases and J lost 3; bases outside the gene matches: 5. This CDR3 contains 14 residues. The V gene's germline CDR1 is SGHNT and CDR2 YENEEA. CDR3 DNA: TGTGCCAGCAGCCCCATGGGAGGGACAGATACGCAGTATTTT. Translating gives CASSPMGGTDTQYF.

This clone was seen a single time. The genes are TRBV6-5 and TRBJ1-1; perhaps TRBD1 as D (6 bases). Trimming shortened V by 6 bases and J by 10 bases, and 18 bases separated the two germline ends. The CDR3 consists of 13 residues. Germline V gives CDR1 MNHEY, CDR2 SVGAGI. The chain's CDR3 is CASRTGTLRLAFF. CDR3 DNA sequence: TGTGCCAGCAGAACCGGGACACTCCGGTTAGCTTTCTTT.

The sample holds a few counts of this clone. This chain links TRBV5-1 with TRBJ1-1; D perhaps matches TRBD1 (5 bases). Germline CDR1 and CDR2: SGHRS and YFSETQ. The CDR3 runs to 15 residues. V lost 0 bases, J lost 0 bases, and 9 bases lay in between. The CDR3 DNA reads as TGCGCCAGCAGCTTGGCCGGGGGGGTGAACACTGAAGCTTTCTTT. Protein product: CASSLAGGVNTEAFF.

The chain combines TRBV18 with TRBJ2-7, with 9 bases fitting TRBD2. With 3 bases clipped from V and 6 bases from J, the junction kept 6 bases outside the gene matches. Germline V gene lookup returns CDR1 KGHSH and CDR2 LQKENI. The CDR3 consists of 14 residues. DNA for the CDR3: TGTGCCAGCTCACCGCTAGCGGGGCAAGGCGAGCAGTACTTC. It codes for CASSPLAGQGEQYF. Full variable domain (missing parts from reference TRBV18 and TRBJ2-7): NAGVMQNPRHLVRRRGQEARLRCSPMKGHSHVYWYRQLPEEGLKFMVYLQKENIIDESGMPKERFSAEFPKEGPSILRIQQVVRGDSAAYFCASSPLAGQGEQYFGPGTRLTVT.